The 32 T cell receptor beta chains reported below all come from one sample, sequenced in a study of T-cell memory formation after mild COVID-19. TCRdb recomputed calls from the 5' RACE reads with MiXCR, one row per CDR3 protein. The table records hundreds of thousands of distinct CDR3 sequences, just over 20% of them present only once. Sequences were obtained from PBMCs or a T cell subset sorted from them (not recorded which). Receptor source: an adult woman who had mild COVID-19 (a few samples of this study predate the infection). Cell type and time point are not known.

This clonotype was recorded many times. The chain couples TRBV29-1 to TRBJ2-1; 10 nucleotides agree with TRBD2. J gave up 8 bases and V 8 bases, and 21 bases lay outside the gene matches. The CDR3 runs to 17 residues. Germline V gene lookup returns CDR1 SQVTM and CDR2 ANQGSEA. CDR3 bases: TGCAGCTCTATGGGAGGGCTAGCGGGAGATTTTTTACATGAGCAGTTCTTC. Translating it yields CSSMGGLAGDFLHEQFF.

This chain connects TRBV5-1 to TRBJ2-3; 7 bases match TRBD2. V dropped 4 bases and J dropped 4; count of bases not matched to a gene: 15. CDR3 length: 17 amino acids. Germline CDR1 reads SGHRS; CDR2 reads YFSETQ. CDR3 in DNA: TGCGCCAGCAGCCTCGGGGACTATGGGTGGATCTCAGATACGCAGTATTTT. Protein product: CASSLGDYGWISDTQYF.

This clonotype was observed many times. The chain joins TRBV9 to TRBJ2-2; maybe TRBD1 (5 bases). Trimming took off 4 bases at V and 3 bases at J, with 16 bases between the two ends. From germline, CDR1 is SGDLS and CDR2 YYNGEE. The CDR3 loop spans 16 amino acids. The CDR3 bases are TGTGCCAGCAGCCTTTCCTCCAGGGTGGACACCGGGGAGCTGTTTTTT. It translates to CASSLSSRVDTGELFF. Full variable domain (remainder filled in from reference TRBV9 and TRBJ2-2): DSGVTQTPKHLITATGQRVTLRCSPRSGDLSVYWYQQSLDQGLQFLIQYYNGEERAKGNILERFSAQQFPDLHSELNLSSLELGDSALYFCASSLSSRVDTGELFFGEGSRLTVL.

The chain joins TRBV7-2 to TRBJ1-1; no clear D gene. The CDR3 is 14 residues long. The germline V and J ends were trimmed by 6 bases and 1 base, with 12 bases remaining between them. Germline CDR1 SGHTA, CDR2 FQGNSA. CDR3 region: CASSYLGQNTEAFF. Here the CDR3 DNA reads TGTGCCAGCAGTTACCTCGGGCAGAACACTGAAGCTTTCTTT.

The J gene is TRBJ2-2, the V gene TRBV9; 7 bases map to TRBD1. Germline assignment: CDR1 SGDLS and CDR2 YYNGEE. The CDR3 sequence is 16 residues long. The V gene end was trimmed by 4 bases and the J gene end by 1 base; junction bases not matched to a gene: 7. In DNA form, the CDR3 reads TGTGCCAGCAGCTCACAGACAGGGCTGAACACCGGGGAGCTGTTTTTT. It is translated as CASSSQTGLNTGELFF.

As for this clonotype: This may arise from a read error, as a much more abundant clone is one base away. The J gene is TRBJ2-5, the V gene TRBV24-1; unclear D gene. This CDR3 has 13 residues. The germline V gene encodes CDR1 KGHDR and CDR2 SFDVKD. CDR3 nucleotide sequence: TGTGCCACCAGAGATTCCAACCAAGAGACCCAGTACTTC. Translated: CATRDSNQETQYF.

The chain is built from TRBV7-2 and TRBJ2-3; maybe TRBD2 (6 bases). Trimming removed 5 bases at V and 0 bases at J, with 12 bases between. Germline CDR1 reads SGHTA; CDR2 reads FQGNSA. This CDR3 contains 15 residues. The CDR3 region has the DNA TGTGCCAGCAGCCGGAGGGCGGCTAGCACAGATACGCAGTATTTT. This gives the protein CASSRRAASTDTQYF.

This clonotype turned up a few times. The chain links TRBV2 to TRBJ1-2, with D maybe TRBD1 (5 bases). The CDR3 spans 15 residues. Germline V gene sequence: CDR1 SNHLY, CDR2 FYNNEI. Trimming shortened V by 2 bases and J by 0 bases, and 10 bases separated the two germline ends. The CDR3 region has the DNA TGTGCCAGCAGTGAACGCGGGGCCTCTAACTATGGCTACACCTTC. Amino acid sequence: CASSERGASNYGYTF. Complete variable domain (other parts from reference TRBV2 and TRBJ1-2): EPEVTQTPSHQVTQMGQEVILRCVPISNHLYFYWYRQILGQKVEFLVSFYNNEISEKSEIFDDQFSVERPDGSNFTLKIRSTKLEDSAMYFCASSERGASNYGYTFGSGTRLTVV.

The chain is built from TRBV20-1 and TRBJ2-1, with TRBD2 matching over 9 bases. Per germline, CDR1 DFQATT and CDR2 SNEGSKA (reference sequence). V trimming: 1 base; J trimming: 7 bases; junction bases outside the gene matches: 8. This CDR3 contains 15 residues. The CDR3 sequence is CSARAHSSGENEQFF. In nucleotides, the CDR3 is TGCAGTGCTAGAGCTCATTCTAGCGGGGAGAATGAGCAGTTCTTC.

This sequence joins TRBV3-1 and TRBJ2-1; perhaps TRBD1 as D (6 bases). This CDR3 comprises 13 residues. Germline V gene data show CDR1 as LGHDT and CDR2 as YNNKEL (reference sequence). V lost 4 bases to trimming and J lost 7 bases, with 11 bases between them. The CDR3 reads CASSRVRGNEQFF. The CDR3 DNA sequence: TGTGCCAGCAGCCGTGTGAGGGGGAATGAGCAGTTCTTC.

This clonotype was observed a few times. The chain has TRBV6-5 and TRBJ1-1; no clear D. CDR1 MNHEY and CDR2 SVGAGI come from the germline V gene. V lost 3 bases to trimming and J lost 10 bases, with 9 bases between them. The CDR3 extends over 11 amino acids. Written as DNA, the CDR3 is TGTGCCAGCAGTTATATGGATTTAGCTTTCTTT. Protein product: CASSYMDLAFF.

The chain couples TRBV4-1 to TRBJ2-3; D may be TRBD2 (5 bases). CDR3 length: 15 amino acids. Germline V CDR1 and CDR2: MGHRA, YSYEKL. The germline V and J ends were trimmed by 0 bases and 2 bases, with 9 bases remaining between them. The CDR3 spells CASSQDPGFTDTQYF. As DNA, the CDR3 is TGCGCCAGCAGCCAAGACCCGGGATTCACAGATACGCAGTATTTT.

V usage is TRBV5-1 and J usage is TRBJ1-2; 8 nucleotides agree with TRBD1. The CDR3 extends over 16 amino acids. Germline CDR1 and CDR2: SGHRS and YFSETQ. V shed 2 bases and J 4 bases; nucleotides not matched to a gene: 10. CDR3 nucleotides: TGCGCCAGCAGCTTACTCGGACAGGGTGTCGCCTATGGCTACACCTTC. Translated, it gives CASSLLGQGVAYGYTF.

This clonotype was recorded many times. This chain uses TRBV20-1 with TRBJ2-3; a possible D gene is TRBD1 (6 bases). CDR1 DFQATT and CDR2 SNEGSKA come from the germline V gene (reference sequence). The CDR3 spans 14 residues. The V gene lost 6 bases and the J gene lost 1 base, with 14 bases spanning the gap. CDR3 DNA: TGCAGTGCCGTCAGGGGCCGTGGCACAGATACGCAGTATTTT. Protein sequence: CSAVRGRGTDTQYF.

This chain connects TRBV7-2 to TRBJ2-7; TRBD2 matches at 7 bases. The V gene's germline CDR1 is SGHTA and CDR2 FQGNSA. Trimming at V came to 0 bases and at J to 4 bases, leaving 9 bases not matched to a gene. The CDR3 spans 16 residues. The CDR3 nucleotides are TGTGCCAGCAGCTTAGCCAGCGGGAAGGGACTGTACGAGCAGTACTTC. It encodes CASSLASGKGLYEQYF. The full variable domain, rest sourced from reference TRBV7-2 and TRBJ2-7, is GAGVSQSPSNKVTEKGKDVELRCDPISGHTALYWYRQSLGQGLEFLIYFQGNSAPDKSGLPSDRFSAERTGGSVSTLTIQRTQQEDSAVYLCASSLASGKGLYEQYFGPGTRLTVT.

In its sample, this clonotype was seen a few times. V is TRBV6-5 and J is TRBJ2-7, with 10 nucleotides matching TRBD2. This CDR3 region has 16 residues. CDR1 and CDR2 from the germline V gene are MNHEY and SVGAGI. J was trimmed by 2 bases and V by 0 bases; bases with no gene match: 4. As DNA, the CDR3 is TGTGCCAGCAGTTACTCTCTAGCGGGGGTCACCTACGAGCAGTACTTC. This sequence encodes CASSYSLAGVTYEQYF.

The chain employs TRBV12-3 or TRBV12-4 and TRBJ2-7; 9 bases line up with TRBD2. Trimming at V came to 6 bases and at J to 5 bases, leaving 5 bases not matched to a gene. There are 13 residues in the CDR3. The CDR3 DNA sequence: TGTGCCAGCAGGGACTTAGCGGGGGACGAGCAGTACTTC. Translated, it gives CASRDLAGDEQYF.

The table lists this clonotype with a few counts. V usage is TRBV5-4 and J usage is TRBJ1-1; a possible D gene is TRBD1 (5 bases). V was shortened by 1 base and J by 4 bases, with 14 bases between the two germline ends. CDR1 and CDR2 from the germline V gene are SGHNT and YYREEE (reference sequence). The CDR3 runs 15 residues. For the CDR3, the DNA is TGTGCCAGCAGCTTGTTTCAGGGCCCCATCACTGAAGCTTTCTTT. Amino acid sequence: CASSLFQGPITEAFF.

This rearrangement joins TRBV18 to TRBJ1-1; 8 nucleotides align to TRBD1. The CDR3 extends over 15 amino acids. With 5 bases clipped from V and 4 bases from J, the junction kept 9 bases outside the gene matches. CDR1 is KGHSH, CDR2 LQKENI, per germline. The CDR3 bases are TGTGCCAGCTCATCGACGGACAGGGTGGGCACTGAAGCTTTCTTT. Residues: CASSSTDRVGTEAFF.

The J gene is TRBJ2-3, the V gene TRBV14; 7 bases agree with TRBD1. Germline V CDR1 and CDR2: SGHDN, FVKESK. The CDR3 has 15 amino acids. V lost 3 bases to trimming and J lost 1 base; unmatched junction nucleotides: 4. CDR3 nucleotide sequence: TGTGCCAGCAGCCATTGGACAGGCGGCACAGATACGCAGTATTTT. Protein sequence: CASSHWTGGTDTQYF.

The V gene is TRBV7-9, the J gene TRBJ1-6, with 8 bases aligning to TRBD1. After removal of 4 bases from V and 8 bases from J, the junction contained 7 bases not matched to a gene. Per the germline V gene, CDR1 is SEHNR and CDR2 is FQNEAQ (reference sequence). This CDR3 has 15 amino acids. CDR3 coding DNA: TGTGCCAGCAGCTCCTGGGACAGGTCTGATTCACCCCTCCACTTT. Protein product: CASSSWDRSDSPLHF.

In this sample, this clonotype turned up a few times. J is TRBJ1-5 and V is TRBV20-1; a weak D match, TRBD1 (5 bases). CDR1 is DFQATT and CDR2 is SNEGSKA in the germline V gene (reference sequence). This CDR3 is built from 14 residues. The V end was cut by 6 bases, the J end by 1 base, with 13 bases between. The chain's CDR3 is CSATGGKSNQPQHF. CDR3 nucleotides: TGCAGTGCCACGGGGGGTAAGAGCAATCAGCCCCAGCATTTT.

This CDR3 is CSVEVDSLNTEAFF. In DNA, the CDR3 is TGCAGCGTTGAGGTGGACAGCTTGAACACTGAAGCTTTCTTT. The chain combines TRBV29-1 with TRBJ1-1; the D gene is possibly TRBD1 (6 bases). With 3 bases removed from V and 0 bases from J, the gap between germline ends came to 11 bases. The V gene's germline CDR1 is SQVTM and CDR2 ANQGSEA. CDR3 size: 14 residues.

The J gene is TRBJ1-3, the V gene TRBV18, with a possible D match to TRBD1 (6 bases). The V end was cut by 5 bases, the J end by 4 bases, with 18 bases between. There are 16 residues in the CDR3. Germline CDR1 and CDR2: KGHSH and LQKENI. The CDR3 reads CASSSPSGQPGNTIYF. Here the CDR3 DNA reads TGTGCCAGCTCATCCCCGTCGGGACAACCGGGAAACACCATATATTTT.

This clonotype was recorded a few times. Written as DNA, the CDR3 is TGCAGTGCTAGAGATCCCGGGACTACCCAATATGTCTACGAGCAGTACTTC. It translates to CSARDPGTTQYVYEQYF. V gene TRBV20-1 combines with J gene TRBJ2-7, with 7 bases that match TRBD2. The junction had 14 bases not matched to a gene; V was cut back by 0 bases and J by 3 bases. The CDR3 runs to 17 residues. From germline, CDR1 is DFQATT and CDR2 SNEGSKA (reference sequence).

This clonotype showed up just a few times. The chain joins TRBV30 to TRBJ2-5, with D possibly TRBD2 on 6 matching bases. Germline assignment: CDR1 GTSNPN and CDR2 SVGIG (reference sequence). Trimming cost V 0 bases and J 7 bases, with 15 bases left between them. The CDR3 spans 14 residues. The DNA for the CDR3 is TGTGCCTGGAGTGTAGGAGGGAGCGGCGGGACCCAGTACTTC. Translation: CAWSVGGSGGTQYF.

CDR3 sequence: CASSLTTTYEQYF. CDR3 nucleotide sequence: TGTGCCAGCAGCCTGACTACAACCTACGAGCAGTACTTC. The chain joins TRBV3-1 to TRBJ2-7; D perhaps matches TRBD2 (5 bases). V lost 4 bases and J lost 2, with 9 bases in between. Germline CDR1 reads LGHDT; CDR2 reads YNNKEL (reference sequence). This CDR3 has 13 amino acids.

The J gene is TRBJ1-1, the V gene TRBV7-6, with D perhaps matching TRBD1 (5 bases). The CDR3 contains 15 residues. Looked up from germline, CDR1 is SGHVS and CDR2 is FNYEAQ. Trimming cost V 4 bases and J 2 bases, with 14 bases left between them. The CDR3 reads CASSSTGTLNTEAFF. CDR3 nucleotides: TGTGCCAGCAGCTCAACCGGGACCCTCAACACTGAAGCTTTCTTT. Supplemented by reference TRBV7-6 and TRBJ1-1, the full variable domain reads GAGVSQSPRYKVTKRGQDVALRCDPISGHVSLYWYRQALGQGPEFLTYFNYEAQQDKSGLPNDRFSAERPEGSISTLTIQRTEQRDSAMYRCASSSTGTLNTEAFFGQGTRLTVV.

This clonotype has just a few counts. V is TRBV20-1 and J is TRBJ2-4, with a possible D match to TRBD2 (5 bases). The CDR3 is made up of 14 amino acids. V lost 3 bases, J lost 0 bases, and 9 bases lay in between. Germline lookup yields CDR1 DFQATT and CDR2 SNEGSKA (reference sequence). This CDR3 is CSARRGLAKNIQYF. CDR3 DNA: TGCAGTGCTAGGAGAGGACTAGCCAAAAACATTCAGTACTTC.

This clonotype was counted a few times. The chain combines TRBV27 with TRBJ1-5; D not resolved. This CDR3 region has 13 residues. V lost 2 bases to trimming and J lost 6 bases, with 8 bases between them. Germline V gives CDR1 MNHEY, CDR2 SMNVEV (reference sequence). CDR3 protein: CASSLQGRQPQHF. The CDR3, as DNA: TGTGCCAGCAGTTTACAAGGTCGTCAGCCCCAGCATTTT.

J is TRBJ1-5 and V is TRBV30, with 7 bases lining up with TRBD1. This CDR3 is 13 amino acids long. Losses at the gene ends were 1 base for V and 4 bases for J; bases not matched to a gene: 1. Germline V gene data show CDR1 as GTSNPN and CDR2 as SVGIG (reference sequence). This chain's CDR3 is CAWSDRGNQPQHF. The CDR3 DNA follows: TGTGCCTGGAGTGACAGGGGTAATCAGCCCCAGCATTTT. Combining the CDR3 with reference TRBV30 and TRBJ1-5 gives the whole variable domain SQTIHQWPATLVQPVGSPLSLECTVEGTSNPNLYWYRQAAGRGLQLLFYSVGIGQISSEVPQNLSASRPQDRQFILSSKKLLLSDSGFYLCAWSDRGNQPQHFGDGTRLSIL.

The genes are TRBV7-3 and TRBJ2-3, with TRBD2 matching over 13 bases. Germline trimming cut 0 bases from V and 4 bases from J; bases unmatched to any gene: 4. The CDR3 extends over 17 amino acids. Germline V CDR1 and CDR2: SGHTA, FQGTGA. The CDR3 is CASSLTPGLAGSDTQYF. In DNA form, the CDR3 reads TGTGCCAGCAGCTTAACGCCGGGACTAGCGGGATCAGATACGCAGTATTTT.